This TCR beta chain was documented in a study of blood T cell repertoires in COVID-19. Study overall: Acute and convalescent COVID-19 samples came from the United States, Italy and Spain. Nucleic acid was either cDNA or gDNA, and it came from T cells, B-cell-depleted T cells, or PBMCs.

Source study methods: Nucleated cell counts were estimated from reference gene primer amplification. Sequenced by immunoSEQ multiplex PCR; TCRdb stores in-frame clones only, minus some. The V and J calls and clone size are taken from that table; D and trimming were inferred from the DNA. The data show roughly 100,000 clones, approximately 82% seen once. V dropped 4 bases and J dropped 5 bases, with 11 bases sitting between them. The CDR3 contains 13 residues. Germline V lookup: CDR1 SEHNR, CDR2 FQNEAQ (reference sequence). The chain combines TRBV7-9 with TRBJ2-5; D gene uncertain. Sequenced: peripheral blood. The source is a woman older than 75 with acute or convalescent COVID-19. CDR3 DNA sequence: TGTGCCAGCAGCTCATCGGGTCCGGAGACCCAGTACTTC. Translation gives CASSSSGPETQYF.